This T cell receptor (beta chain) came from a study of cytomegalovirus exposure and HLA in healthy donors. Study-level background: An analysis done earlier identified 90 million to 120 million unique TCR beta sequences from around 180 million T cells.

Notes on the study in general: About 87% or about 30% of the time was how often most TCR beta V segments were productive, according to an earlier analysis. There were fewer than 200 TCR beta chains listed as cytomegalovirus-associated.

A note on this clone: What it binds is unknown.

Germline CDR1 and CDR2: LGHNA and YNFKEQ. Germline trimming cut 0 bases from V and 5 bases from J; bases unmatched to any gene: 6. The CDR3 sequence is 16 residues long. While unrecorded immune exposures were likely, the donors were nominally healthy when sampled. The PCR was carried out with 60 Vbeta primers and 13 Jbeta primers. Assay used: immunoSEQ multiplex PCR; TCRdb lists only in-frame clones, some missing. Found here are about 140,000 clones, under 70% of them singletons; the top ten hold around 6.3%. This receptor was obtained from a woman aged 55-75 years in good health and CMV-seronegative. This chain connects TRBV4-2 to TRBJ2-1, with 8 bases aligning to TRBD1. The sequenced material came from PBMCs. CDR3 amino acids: CASSQEPGGKNNEQFF. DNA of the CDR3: TGTGCCAGCAGCCAAGAGCCAGGGGGCAAGAACAATGAGCAGTTCTTC.